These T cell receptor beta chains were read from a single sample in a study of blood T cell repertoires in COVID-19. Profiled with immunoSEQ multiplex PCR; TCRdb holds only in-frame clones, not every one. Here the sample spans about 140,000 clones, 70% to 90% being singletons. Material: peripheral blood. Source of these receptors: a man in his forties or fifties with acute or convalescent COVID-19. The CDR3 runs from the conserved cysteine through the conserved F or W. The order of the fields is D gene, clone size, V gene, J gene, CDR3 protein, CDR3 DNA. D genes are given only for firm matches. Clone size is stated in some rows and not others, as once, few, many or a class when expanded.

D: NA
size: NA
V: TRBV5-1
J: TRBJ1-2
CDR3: CASSLSLANYGYTF
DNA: TGCGCCAGCAGCTTGTCCTTAGCTAACTATGGCTACACCTTC

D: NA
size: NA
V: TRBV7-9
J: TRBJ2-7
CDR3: CASSLVGEAYEQYF
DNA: TGTGCCAGCAGCTTGGTGGGGGAGGCCTACGAGCAGTACTTC

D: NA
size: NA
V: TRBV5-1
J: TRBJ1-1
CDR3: CASSLGRVQSEEAFF
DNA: TGCGCCAGCAGCTTGGGGAGGGTTCAAAGCGAAGAAGCTTTCTTT

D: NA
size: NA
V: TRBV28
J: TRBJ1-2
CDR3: CASSSGYGYTF
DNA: TGTGCCAGCAGTTCAGGGTATGGCTACACCTTC

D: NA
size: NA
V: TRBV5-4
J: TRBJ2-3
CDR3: CASSMQGSEDTQYF
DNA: TGTGCCAGCAGCATGCAGGGATCCGAGGATACGCAGTATTTT

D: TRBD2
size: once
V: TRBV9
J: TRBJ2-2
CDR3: CASSAPRVAGVTGELFF
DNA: TGTGCCAGCAGCGCCCCCCGGGTAGCGGGAGTCACCGGGGAGCTGTTTTTT

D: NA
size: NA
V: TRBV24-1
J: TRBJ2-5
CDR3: CATSEASQETQYF
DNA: TGTGCCACCAGTGAAGCTAGTCAAGAGACCCAGTACTTC

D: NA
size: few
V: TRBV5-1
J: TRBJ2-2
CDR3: CASSLDGGPPYTGELFF
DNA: TGCGCCAGCAGCCTAGACGGGGGACCCCCGTACACCGGGGAGCTGTTTTTT

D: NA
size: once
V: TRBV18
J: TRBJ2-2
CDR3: CASSPRDFLLGELFF
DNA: TGTGCCAGCTCACCACGGGACTTTCTTTTAGGGGAGCTGTTTTTT

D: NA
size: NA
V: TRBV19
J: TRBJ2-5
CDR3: CASTRGSGLQETQYF
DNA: TGTGCCAGTACTAGGGGGTCGGGGCTCCAAGAGACCCAGTACTTC

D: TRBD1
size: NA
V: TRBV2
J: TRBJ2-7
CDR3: CASSEGDRVYEQYF
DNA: TGTGCCAGCAGTGAAGGCGACAGGGTCTACGAGCAGTACTTC

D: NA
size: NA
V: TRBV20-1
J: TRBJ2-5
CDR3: CSASLAQETQYF
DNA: TGCAGTGCTAGTCTGGCACAAGAGACCCAGTACTTC

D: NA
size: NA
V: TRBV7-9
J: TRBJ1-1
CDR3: CASSLRVAMNTEAFF
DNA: TGTGCCAGCAGCTTGAGGGTAGCCATGAACACTGAAGCTTTCTTT

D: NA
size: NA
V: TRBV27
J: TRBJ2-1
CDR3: CASSLGPKKFF
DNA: TGTGCCAGCAGTTTAGGGCCTAAGAAGTTCTTC

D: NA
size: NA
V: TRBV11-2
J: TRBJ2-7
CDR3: CASSFGAFDYEQYF
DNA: TGTGCCAGCAGCTTCGGTGCTTTTGACTACGAGCAGTACTTC

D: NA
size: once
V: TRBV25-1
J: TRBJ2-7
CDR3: CASSVTGTYEQYF
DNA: TGTGCCAGCAGTGTAACAGGGACCTACGAGCAGTACTTC

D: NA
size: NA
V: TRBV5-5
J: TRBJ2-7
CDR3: CASSPTRGGASYEQYF
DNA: TGTGCCAGCAGCCCTACCCGAGGGGGGGCCTCCTACGAGCAGTACTTC

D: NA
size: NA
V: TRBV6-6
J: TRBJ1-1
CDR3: CASSQTGVNTEAFF
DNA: TGTGCCAGCAGCCAGACAGGAGTTAACACTGAAGCTTTCTTT

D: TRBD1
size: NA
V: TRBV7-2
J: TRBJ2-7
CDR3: CASRTGQGPYEQYF
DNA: TGTGCCAGCAGGACCGGACAGGGCCCCTACGAGCAGTACTTC

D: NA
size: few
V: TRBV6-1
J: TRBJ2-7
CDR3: CASSEWGSSYEQYF
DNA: TGTGCCAGCAGTGAATGGGGCAGTTCCTACGAGCAGTACTTC

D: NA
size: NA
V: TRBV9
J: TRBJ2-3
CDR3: CASSSGVFADTQYF
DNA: TGTGCCAGCAGCTCAGGGGTGTTTGCAGATACGCAGTATTTT

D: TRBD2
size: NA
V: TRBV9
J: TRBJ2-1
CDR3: CASSVGNSGRLHNEQFF
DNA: TGTGCCAGCAGCGTAGGTAATAGCGGGAGACTACACAATGAGCAGTTCTTC